This T cell receptor (beta chain) stems from a study of CD4 T cells in relation to SARS-CoV-2 and coronaviruses. About the study: The restricting HLA molecule for shared crossreactive spike epitopes was mapped.

In regard to this clone: Its antigen is as yet unknown.

CD4+ T cells from unexposed donors were obtained before the COVID-19 pandemic (2011-2018). The method was immunoSEQ multiplex PCR; TCRdb's version includes in-frame clones alone and lacks a portion of them. Among about 65,000 clones listed, about 89% were seen once. Study-level results: No donor gave both pre-pandemic and post-infection samples. Compared with monoreactive clones, crossreactive clones showed significantly weaker SARS-CoV-2 expansion.

V lost 7 bases to trimming and J lost 4 bases; unmatched junction nucleotides: 3. The CDR3 contains 13 residues. Germline V gene sequence: CDR1 SNHLY, CDR2 FYNNEI. Sequenced material: memory CD4+ T cells from PBMCs. The origin of this receptor is a human donor in good health. The V gene is TRBV2, the J gene TRBJ2-1; 8 nucleotides match TRBD2. As DNA, the CDR3 is TGTGCCAGCACGGCTAGCGGGTACAATGAGCAGTTCTTC. Translating gives CASTASGYNEQFF.